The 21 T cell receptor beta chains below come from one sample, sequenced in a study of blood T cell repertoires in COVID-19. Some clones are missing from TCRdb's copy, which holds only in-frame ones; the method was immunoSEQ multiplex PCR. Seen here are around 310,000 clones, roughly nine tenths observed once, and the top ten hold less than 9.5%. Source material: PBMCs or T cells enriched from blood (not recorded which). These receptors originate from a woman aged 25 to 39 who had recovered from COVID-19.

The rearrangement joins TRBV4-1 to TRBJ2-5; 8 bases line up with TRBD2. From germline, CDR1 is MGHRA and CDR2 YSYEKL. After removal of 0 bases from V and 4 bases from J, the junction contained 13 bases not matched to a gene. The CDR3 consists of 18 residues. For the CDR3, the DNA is TGCGCCAGCAGCCAAGAATGGAGAGCGGGAGAGGGGGGAGAGACCCAGTACTTC. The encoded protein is CASSQEWRAGEGGETQYF.

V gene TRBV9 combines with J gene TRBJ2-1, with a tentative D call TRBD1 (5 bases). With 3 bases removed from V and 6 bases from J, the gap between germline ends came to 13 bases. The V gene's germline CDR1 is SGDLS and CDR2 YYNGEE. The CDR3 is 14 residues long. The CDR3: CASSDPTGINEQFF. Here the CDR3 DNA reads TGTGCCAGCAGCGACCCAACAGGCATCAATGAGCAGTTCTTC.

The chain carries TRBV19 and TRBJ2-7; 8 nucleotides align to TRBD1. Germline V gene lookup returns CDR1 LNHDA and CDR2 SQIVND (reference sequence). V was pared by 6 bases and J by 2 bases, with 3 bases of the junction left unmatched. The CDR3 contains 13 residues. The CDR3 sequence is CASSRDRPYEQYF. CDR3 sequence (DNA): TGTGCCAGTAGCCGGGACAGGCCCTACGAGCAGTACTTC.

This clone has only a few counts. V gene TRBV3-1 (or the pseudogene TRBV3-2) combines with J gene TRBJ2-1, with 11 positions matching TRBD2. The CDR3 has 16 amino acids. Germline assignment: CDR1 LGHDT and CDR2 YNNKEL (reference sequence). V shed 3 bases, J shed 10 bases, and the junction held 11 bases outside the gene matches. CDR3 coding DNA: TGTGCCAGCAGCCACTTAGTACTAGCGGGAGCCGCCGAGCAGTTCTTC. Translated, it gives CASSHLVLAGAAEQFF.

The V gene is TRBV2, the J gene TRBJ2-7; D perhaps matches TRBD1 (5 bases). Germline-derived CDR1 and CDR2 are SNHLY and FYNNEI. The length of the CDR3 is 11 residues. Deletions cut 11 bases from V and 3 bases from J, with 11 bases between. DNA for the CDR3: TGTGCCTGCCGACAGCACTACGAGCAGTACTTC. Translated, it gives CACRQHYEQYF.

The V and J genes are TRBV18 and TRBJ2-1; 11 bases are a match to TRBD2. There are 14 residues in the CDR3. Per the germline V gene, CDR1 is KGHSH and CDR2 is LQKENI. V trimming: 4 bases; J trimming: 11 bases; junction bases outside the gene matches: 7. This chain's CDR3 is CASSLGTSGNQQFF. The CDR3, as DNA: TGTGCCAGCTCACTCGGGACTAGCGGCAACCAGCAGTTCTTC.

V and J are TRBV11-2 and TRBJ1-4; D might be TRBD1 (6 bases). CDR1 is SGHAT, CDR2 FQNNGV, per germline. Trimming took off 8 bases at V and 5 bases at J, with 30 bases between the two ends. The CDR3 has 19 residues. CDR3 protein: CASGPLSSPSPTGNEKLFF. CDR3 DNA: TGTGCCAGCGGTCCTCTTTCGTCACCGAGTCCGACAGGAAATGAAAAACTGTTTTTT. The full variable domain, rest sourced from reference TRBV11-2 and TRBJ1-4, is EAGVAQSPRYKIIEKRQSVAFWCNPISGHATLYWYQQILGQGPKLLIQFQNNGVVDDSQLPKDRFSAERLKGVDSTLKIQPAKLEDSAVYLCASGPLSSPSPTGNEKLFFGSGTQLSVL.

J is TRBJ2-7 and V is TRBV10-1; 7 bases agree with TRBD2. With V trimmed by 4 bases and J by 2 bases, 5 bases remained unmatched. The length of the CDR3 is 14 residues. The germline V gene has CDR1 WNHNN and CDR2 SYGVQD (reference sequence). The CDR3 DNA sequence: TGCGCCAGCAGTGCTAGCGGTCGCGCCTACGAGCAGTACTTC. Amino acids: CASSASGRAYEQYF.

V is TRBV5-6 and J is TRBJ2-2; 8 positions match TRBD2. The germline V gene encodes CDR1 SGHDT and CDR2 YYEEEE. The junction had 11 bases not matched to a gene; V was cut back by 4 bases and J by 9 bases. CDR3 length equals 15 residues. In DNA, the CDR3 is TGTGCCAGCAGCGACTCCAGCGGGAGCGCCAGGGAGCTGTTTTTT. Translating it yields CASSDSSGSARELFF.

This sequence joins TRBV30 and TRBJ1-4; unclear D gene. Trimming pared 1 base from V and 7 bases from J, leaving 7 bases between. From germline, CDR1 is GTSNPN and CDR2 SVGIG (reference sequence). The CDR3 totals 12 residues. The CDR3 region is CAWSGRFEKLFF. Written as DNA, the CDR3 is TGTGCCTGGAGTGGCAGATTTGAAAAACTGTTTTTT.

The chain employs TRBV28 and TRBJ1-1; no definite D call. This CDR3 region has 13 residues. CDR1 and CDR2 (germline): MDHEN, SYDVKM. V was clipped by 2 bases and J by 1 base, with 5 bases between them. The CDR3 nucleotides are TGTGCCAGCAGTTTACCATGGAACACTGAAGCTTTCTTT. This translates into CASSLPWNTEAFF.

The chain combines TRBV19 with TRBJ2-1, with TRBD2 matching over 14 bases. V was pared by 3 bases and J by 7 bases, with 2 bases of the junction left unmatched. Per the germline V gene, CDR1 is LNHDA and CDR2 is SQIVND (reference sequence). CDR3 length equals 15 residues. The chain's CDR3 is CASSIRTSGGNEQFF. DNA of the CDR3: TGTGCCAGTAGTATCCGGACTAGCGGGGGGAATGAGCAGTTCTTC.

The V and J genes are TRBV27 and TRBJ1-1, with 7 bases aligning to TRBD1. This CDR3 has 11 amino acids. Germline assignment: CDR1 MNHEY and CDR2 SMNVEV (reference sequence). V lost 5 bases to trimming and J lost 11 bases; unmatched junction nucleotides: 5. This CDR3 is CASSRGGAAFF. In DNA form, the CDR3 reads TGTGCCAGCAGTAGAGGGGGCGCGGCTTTCTTT.

The CDR3: CATQGQGGQPQHF. CDR3 in DNA: TGTGCCACCCAGGGACAGGGTGGTCAGCCCCAGCATTTT. This rearrangement joins TRBV24-1 to TRBJ1-5; TRBD1 agrees at 9 bases. CDR3 size: 13 residues. Germline lookup yields CDR1 KGHDR and CDR2 SFDVKD. V lost 9 bases and J lost 6; bases outside the gene matches: 5.

The CDR3 region has the DNA TGTGCCAGCAGCTTGGCCGGGGTAGAGACCCAGTACTTC. It translates to CASSLAGVETQYF. The chain uses TRBV5-4 and TRBJ2-5, with D maybe TRBD2 (5 bases). This CDR3 spans 13 amino acids. Germline V gene lookup returns CDR1 SGHNT and CDR2 YYREEE (reference sequence). V gave up 0 bases and J gave up 4 bases, with 7 bases separating them.

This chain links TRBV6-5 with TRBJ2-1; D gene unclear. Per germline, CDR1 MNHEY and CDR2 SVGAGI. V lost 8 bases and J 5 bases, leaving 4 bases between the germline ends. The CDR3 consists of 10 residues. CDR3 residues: CASADNEQFF. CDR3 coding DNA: TGTGCCAGCGCGGACAATGAGCAGTTCTTC.

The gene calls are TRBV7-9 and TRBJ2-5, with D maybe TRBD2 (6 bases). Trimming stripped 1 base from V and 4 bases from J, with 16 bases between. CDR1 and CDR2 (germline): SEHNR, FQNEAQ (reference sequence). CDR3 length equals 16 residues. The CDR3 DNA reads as TGTGCCAGCAGCTTAGGGGTTAGCGGAGGTTTAGAGACCCAGTACTTC. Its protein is CASSLGVSGGLETQYF.

CDR3 DNA: TGTGCCAGCAGCTTGCCAGGACAGGGTTTCTACGAGCAGTACTTC. This codes for CASSLPGQGFYEQYF. This chain joins TRBV5-4 and TRBJ2-7, with 8 bases that match TRBD1. This CDR3 comprises 15 residues. Germline CDR1 and CDR2: SGHNT and YYREEE (reference sequence). V was clipped by 1 base and J by 3 bases; unmatched bases: 6.

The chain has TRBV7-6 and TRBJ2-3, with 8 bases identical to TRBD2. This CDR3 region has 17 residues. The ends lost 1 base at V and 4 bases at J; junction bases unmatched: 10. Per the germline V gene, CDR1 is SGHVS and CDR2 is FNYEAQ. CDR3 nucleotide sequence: TGTGCCAGCAGCTTAGGCCCCAGCGGGAGTGGGTCAGATACGCAGTATTTT. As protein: CASSLGPSGSGSDTQYF.

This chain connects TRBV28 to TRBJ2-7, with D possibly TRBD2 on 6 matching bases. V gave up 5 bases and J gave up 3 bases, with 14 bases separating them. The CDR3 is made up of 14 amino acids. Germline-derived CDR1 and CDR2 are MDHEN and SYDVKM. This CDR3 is CASSAWGEGYEQYF. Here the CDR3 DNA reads TGTGCCAGCAGTGCATGGGGGGAAGGCTACGAGCAGTACTTC.

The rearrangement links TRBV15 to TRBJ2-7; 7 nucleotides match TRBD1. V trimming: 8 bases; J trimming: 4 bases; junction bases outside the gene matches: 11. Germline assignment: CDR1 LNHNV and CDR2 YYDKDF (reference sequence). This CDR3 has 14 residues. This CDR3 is CATRDRVDRYEQYF. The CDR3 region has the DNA TGTGCCACCCGTGACAGGGTGGATAGATACGAGCAGTACTTC.